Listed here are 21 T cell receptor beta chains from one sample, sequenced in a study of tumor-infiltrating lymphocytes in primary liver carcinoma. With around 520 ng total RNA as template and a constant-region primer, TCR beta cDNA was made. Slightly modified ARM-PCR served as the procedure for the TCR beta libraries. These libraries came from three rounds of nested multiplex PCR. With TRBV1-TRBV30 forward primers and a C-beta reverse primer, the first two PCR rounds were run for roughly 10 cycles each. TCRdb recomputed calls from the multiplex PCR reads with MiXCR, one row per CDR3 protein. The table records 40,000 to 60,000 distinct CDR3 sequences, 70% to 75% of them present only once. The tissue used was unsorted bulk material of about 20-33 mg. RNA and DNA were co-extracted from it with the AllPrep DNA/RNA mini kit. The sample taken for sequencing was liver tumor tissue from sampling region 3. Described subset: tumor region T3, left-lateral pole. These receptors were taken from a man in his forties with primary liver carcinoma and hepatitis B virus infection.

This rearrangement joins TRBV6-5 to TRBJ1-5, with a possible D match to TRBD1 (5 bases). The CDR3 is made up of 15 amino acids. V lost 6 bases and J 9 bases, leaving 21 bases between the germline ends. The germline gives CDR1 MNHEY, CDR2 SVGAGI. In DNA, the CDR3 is TGTGCCAGCAGCCCGATAGGGGCTCCGAAACGGCCCCAGCATTTT. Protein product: CASSPIGAPKRPQHF.

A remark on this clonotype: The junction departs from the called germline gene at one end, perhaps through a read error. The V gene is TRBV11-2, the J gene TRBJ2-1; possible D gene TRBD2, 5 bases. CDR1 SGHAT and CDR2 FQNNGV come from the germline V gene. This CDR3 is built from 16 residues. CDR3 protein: CASSLDIGLAVGEQSF. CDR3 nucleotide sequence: TGTGCCAGCAGCTTGGATATCGGACTTGCCGTGGGTGAGCAGTCCTTC. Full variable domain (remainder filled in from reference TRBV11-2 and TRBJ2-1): EAGVAQSPRYKIIEKRQSVAFWCNPISGHATLYWYQQILGQGPKLLIQFQNNGVVDDSQLPKDRFSAERLKGVDSTLKIQPAKLEDSAVYLCASSLDIGLAVGEQSFGPGTRLTVL.

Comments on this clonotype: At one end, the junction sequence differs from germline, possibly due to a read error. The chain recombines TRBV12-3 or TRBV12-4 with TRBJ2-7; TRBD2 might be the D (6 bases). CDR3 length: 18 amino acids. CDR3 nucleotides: TGTACCAGCAGTTTAATCACTAGCACCCACGCAGGAGGGTACGAGCAGTACTTC. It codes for CTSSLITSTHAGGYEQYF.

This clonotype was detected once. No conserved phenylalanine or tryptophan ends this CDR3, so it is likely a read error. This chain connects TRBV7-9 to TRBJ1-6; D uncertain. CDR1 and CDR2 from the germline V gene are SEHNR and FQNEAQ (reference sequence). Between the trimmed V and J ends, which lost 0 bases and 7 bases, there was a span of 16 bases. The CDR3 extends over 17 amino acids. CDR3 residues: CASSLATRGIGNSPLHS. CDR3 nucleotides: TGTGCCAGCAGCTTAGCGACACGGGGTATCGGAAATTCACCCCTCCACTCT.

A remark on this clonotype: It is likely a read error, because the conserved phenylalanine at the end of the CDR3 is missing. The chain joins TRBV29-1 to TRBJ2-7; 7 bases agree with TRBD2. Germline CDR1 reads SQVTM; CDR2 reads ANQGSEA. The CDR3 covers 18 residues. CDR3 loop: CNVESRGRITGVEDEQYL. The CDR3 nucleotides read TGCAACGTTGAAAGTCGCGGGAGAATTACCGGCGTGGAGGACGAGCAGTACCTC.

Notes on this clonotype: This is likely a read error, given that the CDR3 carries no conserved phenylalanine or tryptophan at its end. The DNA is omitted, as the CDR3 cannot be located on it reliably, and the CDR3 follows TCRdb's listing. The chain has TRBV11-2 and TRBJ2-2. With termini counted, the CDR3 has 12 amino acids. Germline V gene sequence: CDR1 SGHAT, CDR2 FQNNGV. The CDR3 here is CASNTNTGEPFL.

CDR3 in amino acids: CANSLPTEQFF. The CDR3 DNA follows: TGTGCCAATAGCCTTCCGACAGAGCAGTTCTTC. The chain links TRBV6-1 to TRBJ2-1, with D unresolved. The germline V gene has CDR1 MNHNS and CDR2 SASEGT. V lost 10 bases, J lost 10 bases, and 14 bases lay in between. This CDR3 spans 11 amino acids.

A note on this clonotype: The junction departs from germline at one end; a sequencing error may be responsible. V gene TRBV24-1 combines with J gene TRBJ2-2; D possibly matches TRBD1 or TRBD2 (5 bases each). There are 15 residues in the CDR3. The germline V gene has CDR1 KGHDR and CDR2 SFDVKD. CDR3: CATSDLFRDHGELFF. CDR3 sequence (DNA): TGTGCCACCAGTGATTTATTCAGGGATCACGGGGAGTTGTTTTTT.

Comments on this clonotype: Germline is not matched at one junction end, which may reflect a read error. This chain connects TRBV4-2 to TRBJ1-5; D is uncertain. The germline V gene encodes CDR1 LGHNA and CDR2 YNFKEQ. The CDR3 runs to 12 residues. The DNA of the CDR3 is TGTGCCAGCAGCTATAATAATCAGCCCCGGCAATTT. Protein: CASSYNNQPRQF.

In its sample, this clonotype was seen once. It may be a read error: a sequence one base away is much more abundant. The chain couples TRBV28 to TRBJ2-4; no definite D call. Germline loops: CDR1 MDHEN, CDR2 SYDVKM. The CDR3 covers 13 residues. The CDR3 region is CVSIGSAPRVQYF. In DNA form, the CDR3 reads TGTGTCAGCATTGGTTCGGCCCCACGTGTTCAGTACTTC. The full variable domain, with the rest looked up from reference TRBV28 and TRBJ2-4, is DVKVTQSSRYLVKRTGEKVFLECVQDMDHENMFWYRQDPGLGLRLIYFSYDVKMKEKGDIPEGYSVSREKKERFSLILESASTNQTSMYLCVSIGSAPRVQYFGAGTRLSVL.

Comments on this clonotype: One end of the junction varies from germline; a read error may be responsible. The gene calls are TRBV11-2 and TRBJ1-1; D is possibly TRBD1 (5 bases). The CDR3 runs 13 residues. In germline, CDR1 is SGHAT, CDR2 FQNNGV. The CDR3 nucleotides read TGCGCCAGCAGCTCGGGGGGGGACACTGAAGCTTTCTTT. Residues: CASSSGGDTEAFF. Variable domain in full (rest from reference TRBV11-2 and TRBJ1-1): EAGVAQSPRYKIIEKRQSVAFWCNPISGHATLYWYQQILGQGPKLLIQFQNNGVVDDSQLPKDRFSAERLKGVDSTLKIQPAKLEDSAVYLCASSSGGDTEAFFGQGTRLTVV.

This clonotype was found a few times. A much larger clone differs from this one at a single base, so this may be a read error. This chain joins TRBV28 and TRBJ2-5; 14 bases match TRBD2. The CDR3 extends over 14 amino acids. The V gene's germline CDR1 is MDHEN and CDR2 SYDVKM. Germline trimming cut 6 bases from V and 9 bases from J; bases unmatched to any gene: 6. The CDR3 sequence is CASRTSGRAEAQYF. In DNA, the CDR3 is TGTGCCAGCAGGACTAGCGGGAGGGCCGAGGCCCAGTACTTC.

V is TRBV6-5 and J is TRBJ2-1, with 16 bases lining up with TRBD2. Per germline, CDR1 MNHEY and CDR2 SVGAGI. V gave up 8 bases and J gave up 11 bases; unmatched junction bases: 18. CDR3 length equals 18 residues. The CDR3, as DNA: TGTGCCAGCCCGTGGGACAGGGGGACTAGCGGGAGGGCGCATAAGCAGTTCTTC. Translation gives CASPWDRGTSGRAHKQFF.

As DNA, the CDR3 is TGCGCCAGCAGCCCCACAGGGGCAGTAAACATTGAGCAGTTCTTC. Translating gives CASSPTGAVNIEQFF. The V call is TRBV5-1, the J call TRBJ2-1; TRBD1 matches 7 bases. The V gene's germline CDR1 is SGHRS and CDR2 YFSETQ. Unmatched junction bases numbered 13, after V lost 4 bases and J lost 9 bases. CDR3 length: 15 amino acids.

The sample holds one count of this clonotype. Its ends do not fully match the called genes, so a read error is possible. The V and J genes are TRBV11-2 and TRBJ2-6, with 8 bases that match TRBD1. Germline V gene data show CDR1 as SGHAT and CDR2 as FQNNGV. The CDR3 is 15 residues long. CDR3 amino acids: CASILDRAGANVLTF. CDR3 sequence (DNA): TGTGCCAGCATCTTGGACAGGGCTGGGGCCAATGTCCTGACCTTC.

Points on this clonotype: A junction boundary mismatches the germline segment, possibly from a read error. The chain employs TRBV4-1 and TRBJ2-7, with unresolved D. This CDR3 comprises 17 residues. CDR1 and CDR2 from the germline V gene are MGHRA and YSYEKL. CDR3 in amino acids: CAISPKALGARSYEQYF. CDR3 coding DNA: TGCGCCATCAGCCCTAAGGCCCTCGGCGCGCGCTCCTACGAGCAGTACTTC.

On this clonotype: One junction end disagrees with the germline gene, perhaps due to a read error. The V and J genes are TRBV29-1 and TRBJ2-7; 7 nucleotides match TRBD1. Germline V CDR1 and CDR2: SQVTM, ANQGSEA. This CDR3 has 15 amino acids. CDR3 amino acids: CSVEGQGVIQKGQYF. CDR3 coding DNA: TGTAGCGTTGAGGGGCAGGGGGTTATTCAGAAGGGGCAGTATTTC.

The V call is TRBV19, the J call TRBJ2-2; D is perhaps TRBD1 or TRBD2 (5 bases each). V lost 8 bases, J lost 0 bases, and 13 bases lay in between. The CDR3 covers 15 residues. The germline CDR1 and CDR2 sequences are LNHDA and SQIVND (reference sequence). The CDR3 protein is CASSPGATNTGELFF. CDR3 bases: TGTGCCAGTTCTCCCGGGGCCACGAACACCGGGGAGCTGTTTTTT.

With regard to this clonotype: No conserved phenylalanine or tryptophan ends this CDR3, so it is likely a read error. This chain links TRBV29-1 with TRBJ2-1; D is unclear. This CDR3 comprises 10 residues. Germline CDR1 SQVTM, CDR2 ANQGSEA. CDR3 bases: TGTAGCAGATCGGACAATGAGCAGTTCTCC. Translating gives CSRSDNEQFS.

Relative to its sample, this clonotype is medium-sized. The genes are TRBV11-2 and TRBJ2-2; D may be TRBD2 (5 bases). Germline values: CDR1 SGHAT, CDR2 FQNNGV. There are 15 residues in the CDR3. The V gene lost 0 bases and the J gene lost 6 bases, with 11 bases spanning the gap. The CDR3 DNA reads TGTGCCAGCAGCTTAGACCGGCCCGGGGCCGGGGAGCTGTTTTTT. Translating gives CASSLDRPGAGELFF.

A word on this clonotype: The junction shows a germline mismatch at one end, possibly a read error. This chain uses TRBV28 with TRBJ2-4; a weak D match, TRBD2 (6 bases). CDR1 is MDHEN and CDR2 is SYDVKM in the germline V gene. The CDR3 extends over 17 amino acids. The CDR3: CAGSKGDSGIAKNIQCF. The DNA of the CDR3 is TGTGCCGGCAGCAAGGGAGATAGCGGAATAGCCAAAAACATTCAGTGCTTC.